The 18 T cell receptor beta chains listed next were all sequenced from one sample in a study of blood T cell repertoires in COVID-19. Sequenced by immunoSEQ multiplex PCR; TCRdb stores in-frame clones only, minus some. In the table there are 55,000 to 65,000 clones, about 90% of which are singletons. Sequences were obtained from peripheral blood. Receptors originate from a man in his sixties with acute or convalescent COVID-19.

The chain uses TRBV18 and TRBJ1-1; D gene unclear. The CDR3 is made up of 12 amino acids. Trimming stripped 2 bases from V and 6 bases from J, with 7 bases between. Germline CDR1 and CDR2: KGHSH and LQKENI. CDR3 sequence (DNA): TGTGCCAGCTCACCAATTAGTGCTGAAGCTTTCTTT. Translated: CASSPISAEAFF.

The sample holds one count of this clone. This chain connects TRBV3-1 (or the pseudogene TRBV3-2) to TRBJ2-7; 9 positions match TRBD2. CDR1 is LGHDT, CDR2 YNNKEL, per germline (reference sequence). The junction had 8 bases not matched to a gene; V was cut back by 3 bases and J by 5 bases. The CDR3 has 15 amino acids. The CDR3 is CASSHGGGRAHEQYF. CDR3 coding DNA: TGTGCCAGCAGCCACGGGGGCGGGAGGGCCCACGAGCAGTACTTC.

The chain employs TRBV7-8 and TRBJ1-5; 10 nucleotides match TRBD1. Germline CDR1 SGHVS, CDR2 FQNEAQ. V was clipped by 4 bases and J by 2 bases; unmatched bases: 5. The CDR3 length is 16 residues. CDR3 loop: CASSSSGQGGNQPQHF. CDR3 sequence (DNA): TGTGCCAGCAGCTCATCAGGACAGGGGGGCAATCAGCCCCAGCATTTT.

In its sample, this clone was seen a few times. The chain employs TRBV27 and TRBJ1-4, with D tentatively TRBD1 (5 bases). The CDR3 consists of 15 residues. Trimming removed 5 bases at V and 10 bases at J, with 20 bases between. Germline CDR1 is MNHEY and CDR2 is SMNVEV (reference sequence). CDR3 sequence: CASSAGGAGSGKLFF. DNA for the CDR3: TGTGCCAGCAGTGCCGGAGGGGCAGGGAGTGGAAAACTGTTTTTT.

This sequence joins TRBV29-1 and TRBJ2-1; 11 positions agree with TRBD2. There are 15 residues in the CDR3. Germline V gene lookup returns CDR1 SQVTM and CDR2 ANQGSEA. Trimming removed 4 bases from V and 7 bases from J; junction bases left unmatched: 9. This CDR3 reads CSVGPRSGRANEQFF. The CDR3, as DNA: TGCAGCGTTGGGCCCCGTAGCGGGAGGGCTAATGAGCAGTTCTTC.

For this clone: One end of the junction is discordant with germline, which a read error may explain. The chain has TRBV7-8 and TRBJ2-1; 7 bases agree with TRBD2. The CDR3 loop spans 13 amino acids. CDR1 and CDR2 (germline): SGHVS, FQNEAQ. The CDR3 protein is CASGFRGGDEQFF. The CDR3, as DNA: TGTGCCAGCGGCTTCCGTGGGGGGGACGAGCAGTTCTTC. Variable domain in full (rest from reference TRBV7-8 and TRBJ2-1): GAGVSQSPRYKVAKRGQDVALRCDPISGHVSLFWYQQALGQGPEFLTYFQNEAQLDKSGLPSDRFFAERPEGSVSTLKIQRTQQEDSAVYLCASGFRGGDEQFFGPGTRLTVL.

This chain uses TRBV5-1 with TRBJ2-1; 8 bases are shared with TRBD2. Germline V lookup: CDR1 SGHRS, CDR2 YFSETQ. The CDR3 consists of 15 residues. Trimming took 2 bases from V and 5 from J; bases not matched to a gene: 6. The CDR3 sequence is CASSFSRGGNNEQFF. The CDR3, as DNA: TGCGCCAGCAGCTTTTCCCGGGGGGGGAACAATGAGCAGTTCTTC.

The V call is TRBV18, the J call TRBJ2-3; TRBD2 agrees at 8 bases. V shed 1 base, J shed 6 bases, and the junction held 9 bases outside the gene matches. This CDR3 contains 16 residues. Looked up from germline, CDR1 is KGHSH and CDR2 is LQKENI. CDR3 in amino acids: CASSPLTGGGEDTQYF. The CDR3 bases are TGTGCCAGCTCACCACTAACGGGAGGGGGTGAGGATACGCAGTATTTT.

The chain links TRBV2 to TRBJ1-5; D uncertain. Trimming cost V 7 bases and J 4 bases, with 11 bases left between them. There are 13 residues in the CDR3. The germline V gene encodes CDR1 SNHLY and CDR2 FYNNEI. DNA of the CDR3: TGTGCCAGCACCTGGGGAGGGAATCAGCCCCAGCATTTT. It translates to CASTWGGNQPQHF.

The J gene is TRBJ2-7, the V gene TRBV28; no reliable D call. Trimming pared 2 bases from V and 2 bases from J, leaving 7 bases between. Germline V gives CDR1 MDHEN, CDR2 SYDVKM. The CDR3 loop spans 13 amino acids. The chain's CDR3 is CASSLPPTYEQYF. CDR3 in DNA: TGTGCCAGCAGTTTACCCCCCACCTACGAGCAGTACTTC.

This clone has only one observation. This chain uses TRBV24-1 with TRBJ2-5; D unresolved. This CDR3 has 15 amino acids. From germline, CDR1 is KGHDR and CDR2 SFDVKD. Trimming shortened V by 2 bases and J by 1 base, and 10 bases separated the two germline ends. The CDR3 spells CATSDSRRPQETQYF. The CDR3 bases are TGTGCCACCAGTGATTCGCGGCGCCCCCAAGAGACCCAGTACTTC.

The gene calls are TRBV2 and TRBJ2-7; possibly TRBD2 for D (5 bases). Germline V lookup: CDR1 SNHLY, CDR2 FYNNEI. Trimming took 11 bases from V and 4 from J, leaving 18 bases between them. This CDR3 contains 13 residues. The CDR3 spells CASGRVGGYEQYF. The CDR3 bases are TGTGCCTCGGGAAGGGTAGGCGGGTACGAGCAGTACTTC.

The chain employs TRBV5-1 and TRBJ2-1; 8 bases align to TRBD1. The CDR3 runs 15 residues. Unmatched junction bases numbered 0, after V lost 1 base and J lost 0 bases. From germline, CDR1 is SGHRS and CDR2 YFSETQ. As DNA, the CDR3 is TGCGCCAGCAGCTTGCAGGGGGCCTCCTACAATGAGCAGTTCTTC. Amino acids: CASSLQGASYNEQFF.

The CDR3: CASSLDPGGSNQPQHF. Written as DNA, the CDR3 is TGCGCCAGCAGCTTAGACCCAGGGGGAAGCAATCAGCCCCAGCATTTT. This sequence joins TRBV5-1 and TRBJ1-5; TRBD1 matches at 7 bases. Germline V gives CDR1 SGHRS, CDR2 YFSETQ. The junction had 6 bases not matched to a gene; V was cut back by 2 bases and J by 1 base. CDR3 size: 16 residues. Supplemented by reference TRBV5-1 and TRBJ1-5, the full variable domain reads KAGVTQTPRYLIKTRGQQVTLSCSPISGHRSVSWYQQTPGQGLQFLFEYFSETQRNKGNFPGRFSGRQFSNSRSEMNVSTLELGDSALYLCASSLDPGGSNQPQHFGDGTRLSIL.

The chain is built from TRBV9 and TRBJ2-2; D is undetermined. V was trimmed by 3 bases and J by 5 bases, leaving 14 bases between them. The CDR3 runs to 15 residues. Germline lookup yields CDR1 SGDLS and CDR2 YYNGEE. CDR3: CASSAVSTLTGELFF. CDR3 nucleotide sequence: TGTGCCAGCAGCGCGGTCTCTACCTTGACCGGGGAGCTGTTTTTT.

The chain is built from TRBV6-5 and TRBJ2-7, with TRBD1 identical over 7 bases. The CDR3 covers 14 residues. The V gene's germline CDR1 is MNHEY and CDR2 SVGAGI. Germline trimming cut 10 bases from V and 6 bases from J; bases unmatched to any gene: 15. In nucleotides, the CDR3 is TGTGCCATCTCCCGACAGGGTGGTTTCGCCGAGCAGTACTTC. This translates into CAISRQGGFAEQYF.

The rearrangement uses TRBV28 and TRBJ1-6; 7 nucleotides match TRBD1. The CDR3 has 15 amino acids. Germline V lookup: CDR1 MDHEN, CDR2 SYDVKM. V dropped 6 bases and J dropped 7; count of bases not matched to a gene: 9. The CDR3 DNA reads TGTGCCAGCAGATATCCGGGACAGTGGAATTCACCCCTCCACTTT. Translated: CASRYPGQWNSPLHF.

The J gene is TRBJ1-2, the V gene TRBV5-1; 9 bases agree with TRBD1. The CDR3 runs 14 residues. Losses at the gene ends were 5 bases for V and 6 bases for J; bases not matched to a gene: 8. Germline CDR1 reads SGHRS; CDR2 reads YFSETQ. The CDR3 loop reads CASRELGQGNGYTF. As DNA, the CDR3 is TGCGCCAGCAGGGAGTTGGGACAGGGAAATGGCTACACCTTC.